This T cell receptor (beta chain) was observed in a study of T cells in Graves' hyperthyroidism and ophthalmopathy. V lost 0 bases, J lost 1 base, and 15 bases lay in between. Germline lookup yields CDR1 LGHDT and CDR2 YNNKEL (reference sequence). This CDR3 is 17 amino acids long. Of note for this clonotype: The target antigen is unknown. This may be a read error, as it is one base from a much larger clone. In this CDR3 the conserved last residue, phenylalanine or tryptophan, is missing, so a read error is likely.

Study conclusions and caveats: Model-based prediction identified ophthalmopathy a median around 6.5 months prior to its onset.

Using RNA transcripts as the source, TCR beta CDR3 regions were amplified. The HTBI set primed first-round TCR CDR3 RT-PCR. Each CDR3 protein gets one entry after TCRdb re-called the multiplex PCR reads with MiXCR. This table holds some 440,000 distinct CDR3 sequences, around a sixth found once. The TCR originated in a young woman with Graves' hyperthyroidism. The chain links TRBV3-1 to TRBJ1-1, with D possibly being TRBD1 (6 bases). The sequenced material came from blood. CDR3: CASSQDFWDTQNTEAFS. CDR3 bases: TGTGCCAGCAGCCAAGATTTTTGGGACACCCAGAACACTGAAGCTTTCTCT.